A single sample gave rise to the 29 T cell receptor beta chains below, sequenced in a study of blood T cell repertoires in COVID-19. Method: immunoSEQ multiplex PCR; TCRdb's copy keeps in-frame clones and lacks some. Of about 160,000 clones in the sample, around four fifths are singletons; the top ten hold around 2.2%. Material: peripheral blood. These receptor sequences come from a man between 65 and 80 years old with acute or convalescent COVID-19.

This chain joins TRBV6-1 and TRBJ1-6; 7 bases line up with TRBD1. The trim removed 2 bases at V and 6 bases at J, leaving 4 bases unmatched. The CDR3 covers 15 residues. Per the germline V gene, CDR1 is MNHNS and CDR2 is SASEGT. In nucleotides, the CDR3 is TGTGCCAGCAGTGAAAGGAGGACAGGTAATTCACCCCTCCACTTT. Translating gives CASSERRTGNSPLHF.

The rearrangement joins TRBV5-4 to TRBJ1-2; TRBD1 aligns across 8 bases. Trimming cost V 4 bases and J 2 bases; bases outside gene matches: 7. Looked up from germline, CDR1 is SGHNT and CDR2 is YYREEE (reference sequence). The CDR3 runs to 15 residues. CDR3: CASSEADRGNYGYTF. The CDR3 DNA follows: TGTGCCAGCAGCGAAGCCGACAGGGGCAACTATGGCTACACCTTC. The full variable domain, in which reference TRBV5-4 and TRBJ1-2 provide the parts outside the CDR3, is ETGVTQSPTHLIKTRGQQVTLRCSSQSGHNTVSWYQQALGQGPQFIFQYYREEENGRGNFPPRFSGLQFPNYSSELNVNALELDDSALYLCASSEADRGNYGYTFGSGTRLTVV.

V gene TRBV19 combines with J gene TRBJ1-5; maybe TRBD1 (5 bases). V lost 5 bases to trimming and J lost 7 bases, with 15 bases between them. The V gene's germline CDR1 is LNHDA and CDR2 SQIVND (reference sequence). The CDR3 has 14 amino acids. As DNA, the CDR3 is TGTGCCAGTAGTGCGGGGACGAGGGGACAGCCCCAGCATTTT. Protein product: CASSAGTRGQPQHF.

The V call is TRBV5-1, the J call TRBJ1-1, with 7 bases fitting TRBD1. Germline assignment: CDR1 SGHRS and CDR2 YFSETQ. CDR3 length: 14 amino acids. V trimming: 5 bases; J trimming: 1 base; junction bases outside the gene matches: 5. The chain's CDR3 is CASRRTGSNTEAFF. The CDR3 DNA reads TGCGCCAGCAGGAGGACAGGCTCGAACACTGAAGCTTTCTTT.

V is TRBV7-3 and J is TRBJ1-6, with 9 bases identical to TRBD1. The germline gives CDR1 SGHTA, CDR2 FQGTGA. The CDR3 is made up of 13 amino acids. J gave up 7 bases and V 6 bases, and 1 base lay outside the gene matches. CDR3 in amino acids: CASRTGGNSPLHF. CDR3 sequence (DNA): TGTGCCAGCAGAACAGGGGGCAATTCACCCCTCCACTTT.

This CDR3 reads CSGSRGGDQPQHF. The CDR3 nucleotides read TGCAGCGGCAGCAGGGGAGGGGATCAGCCCCAGCATTTT. This chain links TRBV29-1 with TRBJ1-5; perhaps TRBD1 as D (6 bases). The V end was cut by 7 bases, the J end by 5 bases, with 15 bases between. The CDR3 covers 13 residues. CDR1 is SQVTM, CDR2 ANQGSEA, per germline.

The chain combines TRBV5-1 with TRBJ1-1; D is undetermined. Per germline, CDR1 SGHRS and CDR2 YFSETQ. The V end was cut by 2 bases, the J end by 0 bases, with 14 bases between. This CDR3 contains 16 residues. CDR3 protein: CASSFGNTLMNTEAFF. As DNA, the CDR3 is TGCGCCAGCAGCTTTGGCAATACGCTCATGAACACTGAAGCTTTCTTT.

The V and J genes are TRBV5-1 and TRBJ2-7, with 7 bases fitting TRBD1. J gave up 1 base and V 0 bases, and 7 bases lay outside the gene matches. The CDR3 loop spans 16 amino acids. The germline gives CDR1 SGHRS, CDR2 YFSETQ. The DNA for the CDR3 is TGCGCCAGCAGCTTGGGGCCGGTGACAGGGTCCTACGAGCAGTACTTC. This sequence encodes CASSLGPVTGSYEQYF.

This chain connects TRBV5-1 to TRBJ2-1; the D gene is possibly TRBD1 (6 bases). Trimming stripped 0 bases from V and 9 bases from J, with 19 bases between. The CDR3 runs to 16 residues. The germline gives CDR1 SGHRS, CDR2 YFSETQ. Written as DNA, the CDR3 is TGCGCCAGCAGCTTGGGACAGGAGGTCCTCTCTCTTGAGCAGTTCTTC. It yields the protein CASSLGQEVLSLEQFF.

The chain joins TRBV24-1 to TRBJ1-1; 7 nucleotides agree with TRBD1. Germline V lookup: CDR1 KGHDR, CDR2 SFDVKD. The CDR3 is made up of 15 amino acids. V was pared by 3 bases and J by 1 base, with 4 bases of the junction left unmatched. The CDR3 DNA sequence: TGTGCCACCAGTGATGGGACAGACTGGAACACTGAAGCTTTCTTT. Protein sequence: CATSDGTDWNTEAFF.

V is TRBV21-1 and J is TRBJ2-7; the DNA was not used to check the table's D call, TRBD2. TRBV21-1 is a pseudogene locus. The CDR3 is 15 residues long. This CDR3 reads CASSLYRGGSYEQYF. The CDR3 bases are TGTGCCAGCAGCTTATATCGGGGGGGATCCTACGAGCAGTACTTC.

The chain recombines TRBV18 with TRBJ2-2; 10 bases map to TRBD2. Germline lookup yields CDR1 KGHSH and CDR2 LQKENI. The CDR3 is 16 amino acids. The V segment lost 2 bases and the J segment 5 bases; nucleotides outside the gene matches: 5. CDR3 DNA: TGTGCCAGCTCACCAGTAGCGGGAGGACTAACCGGGGAGCTGTTTTTT. The encoded protein is CASSPVAGGLTGELFF.

The chain has TRBV18 and TRBJ2-1, with 9 bases identical to TRBD2. The trim removed 1 base at V and 10 bases at J, leaving 8 bases unmatched. The CDR3 is 15 residues long. CDR1 is KGHSH and CDR2 is LQKENI in the germline V gene. The DNA for the CDR3 is TGTGCCAGCTCACCACGAAGCGGGAGGACGGAAGAGCAGTTCTTC. It encodes CASSPRSGRTEEQFF.

The chain recombines TRBV6-1 with TRBJ2-1; possible D gene TRBD1, 6 bases. Trimming pared 2 bases from V and 2 bases from J, leaving 13 bases between. Germline V gives CDR1 MNHNS, CDR2 SASEGT. The CDR3 has 16 residues. The CDR3 DNA sequence: TGTGCCAGCAGTGAATCCTTGGGGGCGGCCTACAATGAGCAGTTCTTC. It yields the protein CASSESLGAAYNEQFF.

In its sample, this clone was seen a few times. The rearrangement joins TRBV3-1 (or the pseudogene TRBV3-2) to TRBJ2-7; TRBD2 is a possible D gene (5 bases). CDR3 size: 14 residues. Germline CDR1 is LGHDT and CDR2 is YNNKEL (reference sequence). Trimming stripped 1 base from V and 2 bases from J, with 9 bases between. Written as DNA, the CDR3 is TGTGCCAGCAGCCAAGGGACTGCACCCTACGAGCAGTACTTC. The encoded protein is CASSQGTAPYEQYF.

V gene TRBV7-9 combines with J gene TRBJ2-2, with D possibly being TRBD2 (5 bases). The length of the CDR3 is 15 residues. CDR1 is SEHNR, CDR2 FQNEAQ, per germline (reference sequence). V shed 5 bases and J shed 2 bases, with 12 bases lying between them. The CDR3 DNA follows: TGTGCCAGCAGCAACTCGCGGGCTAACACCGGGGAGCTGTTTTTT. Encoded protein: CASSNSRANTGELFF.

The chain links TRBV19 to TRBJ1-1; TRBD1 aligns across 7 bases. The CDR3 sequence is 16 residues long. Trimming took 2 bases from V and 0 from J; bases not matched to a gene: 6. Looked up from germline, CDR1 is LNHDA and CDR2 is SQIVND (reference sequence). The CDR3 sequence is CASSIPGQRVNTEAFF. The CDR3 region has the DNA TGTGCCAGTAGTATACCGGGACAGAGAGTGAACACTGAAGCTTTCTTT.

This clone was observed a handful of times. This rearrangement joins TRBV4-1 to TRBJ1-2; no reliable D call. The germline CDR1 and CDR2 sequences are MGHRA and YSYEKL. The germline V and J ends were trimmed by 0 bases and 4 bases, with 12 bases remaining between them. The CDR3 sequence is 15 residues long. CDR3 sequence: CASSQDFSGTYGYTF. The DNA of the CDR3 is TGCGCCAGCAGCCAAGATTTTTCAGGAACCTATGGCTACACCTTC.

This clone appeared once. The CDR3 region has the DNA TGCGCCAGCAGCATACGGGACAGGGTAAACACCGGGGAGCTGTTTTTT. This sequence encodes CASSIRDRVNTGELFF. This chain joins TRBV5-1 and TRBJ2-2; 9 positions agree with TRBD1. J lost 2 bases, V lost 4 bases, and 6 bases had no gene match. In germline, CDR1 is SGHRS, CDR2 YFSETQ. The CDR3 runs to 16 residues. Looking up the rest from reference TRBV5-1 and TRBJ2-2 gives the full variable domain: KAGVTQTPRYLIKTRGQQVTLSCSPISGHRSVSWYQQTPGQGLQFLFEYFSETQRNKGNFPGRFSGRQFSNSRSEMNVSTLELGDSALYLCASSIRDRVNTGELFFGEGSRLTVL.

In DNA, the CDR3 is TGTGCCACCCCTTCGAGGCCGTCGAATGAGCAGTTCTTC. Translated, it gives CATPSRPSNEQFF. The rearrangement links TRBV2 to TRBJ2-1; the D is unclear. The CDR3 spans 13 residues. V was clipped by 10 bases and J by 7 bases, with 17 bases between them. In germline, CDR1 is SNHLY, CDR2 FYNNEI. Full variable domain (missing parts from reference TRBV2 and TRBJ2-1): EPEVTQTPSHQVTQMGQEVILRCVPISNHLYFYWYRQILGQKVEFLVSFYNNEISEKSEIFDDQFSVERPDGSNFTLKIRSTKLEDSAMYFCATPSRPSNEQFFGPGTRLTVL.

The V call is TRBV5-4, the J call TRBJ2-5; tentatively, D is TRBD1 (7 bases). V lost 4 bases to trimming and J lost 2 bases, with 15 bases between them. Germline loops: CDR1 SGHNT, CDR2 YYREEE (reference sequence). CDR3 length equals 15 residues. CDR3 nucleotides: TGTGCCAGCAGCGACCGACAGGGAGGACAAGAGACCCAGTACTTC. Its protein is CASSDRQGGQETQYF.

This clone has just a few counts. V is TRBV6-5 and J is TRBJ2-7; possibly TRBD1 for D (5 bases). CDR3 size: 13 residues. The germline gives CDR1 MNHEY, CDR2 SVGAGI. The V end lost 2 bases, the J end lost 9 bases, and 14 bases lay between the germline ends. The CDR3 bases are TGTGCCAGCAGTTACGAGGAAGGGGCAGGGCAGTACTTC. Translating gives CASSYEEGAGQYF.

J is TRBJ2-3 and V is TRBV29-1; 7 bases map to TRBD1. Germline V CDR1 and CDR2: SQVTM, ANQGSEA. Trimming cost V 7 bases and J 0 bases; bases outside gene matches: 7. The length of the CDR3 is 14 residues. This CDR3 is CSALPGQSTDTQYF. The DNA for the CDR3 is TGCAGCGCCCTACCGGGACAGAGCACAGATACGCAGTATTTT.

This clone was observed a few times. The chain uses TRBV5-6 and TRBJ1-1, with 10 bases fitting TRBD1. The germline gives CDR1 SGHDT, CDR2 YYEEEE. The CDR3 sequence is 14 residues long. V lost 6 bases to trimming and J lost 5 bases; unmatched junction nucleotides: 7. Here the CDR3 reads CASIRTGGRTEAFF. As DNA, the CDR3 is TGTGCCAGCATCCGGACAGGGGGAAGAACTGAAGCTTTCTTT.

This clone was detected only a few times. The CDR3 DNA reads TGTGCCAGCAGTGGGGGGGGGAAAAACATTCAGTACTTC. Encoded protein: CASSGGGKNIQYF. The chain is built from TRBV27 and TRBJ2-4; TRBD2 matches at 7 bases. The CDR3 is 13 amino acids. After removal of 5 bases from V and 4 bases from J, the junction contained 2 bases not matched to a gene. Looked up from germline, CDR1 is MNHEY and CDR2 is SMNVEV (reference sequence).

This clone was counted at least ten times. The V gene is TRBV6-2 or TRBV6-3, the J gene TRBJ2-2; D is ambiguous. The CDR3 sequence is 17 residues long. Germline CDR1 and CDR2: MNHEY and SVGEGT. The V gene lost 3 bases and the J gene lost 0 bases, with 14 bases spanning the gap. This chain's CDR3 is CASSYLKRGTNTGELFF. For the CDR3, the DNA is TGTGCCAGCAGTTATTTGAAGCGAGGCACGAACACCGGGGAGCTGTTTTTT.

This clone was detected a few times. V is TRBV27 and J is TRBJ1-2; 8 bases agree with TRBD1. This CDR3 has 17 amino acids. CDR1 is MNHEY and CDR2 is SMNVEV in the germline V gene (reference sequence). Trimming took 1 base from V and 4 from J; bases not matched to a gene: 11. The CDR3 DNA reads TGTGCCAGCAGTTTATACGGACAGGGAAAGAGGGGCTATGGCTACACCTTC. It is translated as CASSLYGQGKRGYGYTF.

This clone was seen just once. This sequence joins TRBV5-1 and TRBJ1-3; D is undetermined. Germline values: CDR1 SGHRS, CDR2 YFSETQ. Trimming pared 0 bases from V and 1 base from J, leaving 14 bases between. The CDR3 spans 17 residues. CDR3 sequence (DNA): TGCGCCAGCAGCTTGGCGGGCGGGGTCCGGTCTGGAAACACCATATATTTT. This sequence encodes CASSLAGGVRSGNTIYF.

The table lists this clone with a few counts. The chain links TRBV10-1 to TRBJ2-1; TRBD1 aligns across 7 bases. The CDR3 is made up of 15 amino acids. In germline, CDR1 is WNHNN, CDR2 SYGVQD (reference sequence). V shed 0 bases and J 4 bases; nucleotides not matched to a gene: 3. The CDR3 here is CASSESGDRYNEQFF. CDR3 nucleotides: TGCGCCAGCAGTGAGTCGGGGGACAGATACAATGAGCAGTTCTTC.